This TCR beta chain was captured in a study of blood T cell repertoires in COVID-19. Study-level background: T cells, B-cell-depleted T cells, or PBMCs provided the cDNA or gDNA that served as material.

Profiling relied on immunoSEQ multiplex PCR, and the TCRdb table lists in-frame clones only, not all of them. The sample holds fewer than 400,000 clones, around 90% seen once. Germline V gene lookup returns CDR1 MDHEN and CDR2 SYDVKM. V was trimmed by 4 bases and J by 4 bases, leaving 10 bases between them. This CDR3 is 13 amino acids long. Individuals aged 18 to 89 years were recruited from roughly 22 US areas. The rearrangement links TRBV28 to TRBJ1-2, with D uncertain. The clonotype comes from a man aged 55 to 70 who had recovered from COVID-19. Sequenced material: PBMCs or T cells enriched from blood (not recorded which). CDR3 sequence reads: CASSSGALYGYTF. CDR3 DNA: TGTGCCAGCAGTTCGGGTGCTCTCTATGGCTACACCTTC.